The sample holds many counts of the clone carrying this TCR beta chain. These data originate in a study of T cell repertoires in cytomegalovirus infection. In the study overall: Both CMV infection and a matching HLA type were indicated by public TCR beta signatures.

The germline V gene encodes CDR1 SQVTM and CDR2 ANQGSEA. The CDR3 consists of 8 residues. Trimming stripped 4 bases from V and 12 bases from J, with 4 bases between. Using its own MiXCR run on the reads, TCRdb lists one record per CDR3 protein. The table has about 210,000 distinct CDR3 sequences, 6% to 8% seen once; the top ten hold more than 5.5%. The V gene is TRBV29-1, the J gene TRBJ2-4; no clear D gene. This clonotype was sampled from a human donor in good health (CMV status not recorded). Some clones in this sample may be carry-over from other donors' samples. The sample comprised PBMCs. The DNA for the CDR3 is TGCAGCGTTGGCCCTCAGTACTTC. It encodes CSVGPQYF.